This T cell receptor beta chain stems from a study of cytomegalovirus exposure and HLA in healthy donors (dated by TCRdb to about 2017). Context from the whole study: According to an earlier analysis of 550 to 700 of the donors, about 170 million T cells yielded over 100 million unique TCR beta sequences and 276 Gb of sequence data. Several DR-DQ haplotypes were handled as single units for association and clustering, since linkage in the cohort was strong. Among the roughly 390 genotyped donors, more than 70% belonged to the genetic ancestry cluster associated with self-reported Caucasian donors. The aim of the study was to test whether cataloging public T cell receptors could identify signatures of past pathogen exposure. Along with the approximately 700-subject first cohort, a separate validation cohort of around 120 different subjects was used. Across 398 genotyped donors of the cohort, an average of approximately 240,000 unique TCR beta nucleotide sequences per donor were sequenced, and 15% to 20% of those sequences were non-productive. To predict cytomegalovirus infection status, the study combined high-throughput TCR immunosequencing, statistical association of individual TCRs with disease status, and machine learning. In the later analysis, no new phenotypic data were used to find candidate immune exposures; instead, reliance was placed on TCR beta sequences and their occurrence across donors. Donor age, sex, ethnicity and CMV serostatus were compiled alongside the repertoire data. Using immunosequencing, the study profiled T cell repertoires from fewer than 850 subjects and related those repertoires to cytomegalovirus serostatus. Every discovery cohort repertoire had been produced on one sequencing platform. Both class I and class II loci were covered by HLA typing, at four-digit resolution. An early release covering roughly 600 HLA-typed donors comprised approximately 300 gigabases of sequencing data and around 80 million unique TCR sequences. To study patterns of TCR occurrence, a later analysis re-analyzed previously published TCR beta repertoires from 550 to 800 donors and added high-resolution HLA genotyping. An earlier analysis of a few hundred of the donors applied high-throughput TCR beta sequencing to assess whether each TCR beta V gene segment acted as functional or pseudogenic. The number of donors typed differed by locus, with about 629-640 for A, B, C, DRB1 and DQB1, roughly 520 for DQA1, 600 to 610 for DPA1, and some 440 for DPB1. A later genetic analysis took genome-wide SNP genotypes for about three fifths of the 666 donors and used that subset as a discovery cohort.

The cohort comprised under 700 healthy bone marrow donors. At the time of sampling, all cohort members were nominally healthy, though unrecorded immune exposures were likely present. The donor tested CMV seronegative and was one of the 352 seronegative cohort members. A peripheral blood sample was provided by each donor, and peripheral blood mononuclear cells were used for TCR beta sequencing. The Qiagen DNeasy Blood Extraction Kit was used to extract genomic DNA from the blood cell samples. On this clone itself: The antigen it binds to is not known. Per-base quality was not reported, and no clone a single base away is much larger than it.

The library was prepared using the immunoSEQ multiplex PCR assay. The multiplex PCR relied on a mix of 60 forward primers for TCR Vbeta segments and 13 reverse primers for TCR Jbeta segments. The CDR3 region of rearranged TCR beta genes was amplified from genomic DNA by a multiplex PCR assay. The amplified TCR beta libraries were sequenced on the Illumina HiSeq System as 87-base-pair reads. The authors processed their data as follows. In a later analysis, roughly 80 million unique TCR beta chains were counted across the 650 to 750 repertoires, and about 10 million of these chains were shared by at least two donors. Raw reads were error-corrected and collapsed into unique sequences with a nearest-neighbor algorithm that merged closely related sequences to remove PCR and sequencing errors. To assign V, D and J gene segments, CDR3 sequences were aligned to IMGT reference sequences. For a sequence to be retained, a match of at least six nucleotides to both a V gene segment and a J gene segment was required. A rearrangement counted as productive if the CDR3 had no stop codons and remained in frame with V and J, and every other rearrangement counted as non-productive. Following IMGT convention, CDR3 was defined as the stretch from the second conserved V-encoded cysteine to the conserved J-encoded phenylalanine. Sequences without an unambiguous match to a single V gene segment were excluded from the earlier analysis of almost 600 of the donors. In an earlier analysis of some 590 of the donors, a V segment was called functional when productive rearrangements were above 56.7%, and segregating when the standard deviation between donors exceeded 5%. A statistical classification framework was developed to diagnose cytomegalovirus status using the catalog of TCR beta chain sequences. V and J gene assignment, in a later analysis, came from comparing TCR nucleotide sequences with IMGT/GENE-DB human TR gene sequences. In a later analysis, CDR3 sequences and most-parsimonious VDJ recombination scenarios were assigned using the TCRdist pipeline. In a later analysis, every TCR beta chain was defined by the combination of its CDR3 amino acid sequence and its V-gene family, and reads without a unique V-gene family were dropped. In a later analysis, 500 to 700 highly shared, low-generation-probability nucleotide sequences were removed to address suspected cross-contamination and a sequencing artifact. A later analysis calculated a clonal expansion index for each public chain from normalized within-repertoire ranks of inferred template counts. Generation probabilities in a later analysis came from a VDJ recombination model fitted to out-of-frame rearrangements, and those results were checked against IGoR. In a later analysis, hypergeometric tests were used to score TCR-TCR, TCR-HLA and TCR-CMV co-occurrence, with a repertoire-size bias correction applied to TCR pairs. To estimate false discovery rates, a later analysis permuted the HLA or CMV assignments 20 times. In a later analysis, co-occurring TCRs were grouped with DBSCAN, and TCRdist sequence similarity was added when clustering was performed within HLA-allele-positive subsets. Repertoires with fewer than 30,000 or more than 120,000 public chains were left out of co-occurrence clustering, as were five repertoires with anomalous nucleotide sharing. TCRdb holds this immuneACCESS table with in-frame rearrangements only. Some clones are missing; in checked studies, unresolved V genes explain under half, and the rest has no known cause. V and J calls and clone size are as listed in that table; D and trimming were resolved from the DNA. The sample table lists about 200,000 clones, roughly 68% of them with a count of one. 1.5% to 2% of the sample rests with the top ten.

CDR1 and CDR2, looked up from the germline V gene, are SGHTA and FQGNSA. Cut back by 5 bases and 8 bases, the V and J ends lie 15 bases apart. The CDR3 holds 13 amino acids from the cysteine to the phenylalanine. Just the 39-base CDR3 DNA is kept, in frame starting at base 1. Overall study outcomes, separate from this receptor: Correlated functional status among segregating V segments might be attributable to linkage disequilibrium, but an unknown experimental factor could not be ruled out. In an earlier analysis of about 600 of the donors, most TCR beta V segments appeared in productive rearrangements about 87% or about 30% of the time, broadly matching IMGT annotations. In vitro tests confirmed that a few of the cytomegalovirus-associated TCR beta chains recognize cytomegalovirus antigens. The study gave a list of over 150 TCR beta chains associated with cytomegalovirus. According to a later genetic analysis, donors in an Asian-associated ancestry cluster had fewer N-insertions in productive TCRs than the approximately 630-donor mean. A further reported finding was that TCR beta sequences accurately predicted the HLA-A and HLA-B alleles for most subjects in the first cohort. The 87-base-pair reads could not distinguish some IMGT-functional V segments, including TRBV6-2 and TRBV6-3, so those segments were excluded. The sequencing pipeline was judged likely to have produced a cluster of highly shared sequence variants as a technical artifact. V-gene and J-gene trimming of TCR beta chains was associated with a missense DCLRE1C variant in a later genetic analysis, and the association was replicated in an independent cohort. In a later analysis, TCR association rates were found to vary across HLA loci, with the most associated TCRs seen for DRB1 alleles and the fewest for HLA-C alleles. Cytomegalovirus status was reported to be diagnosed by the classifier with high specificity and sensitivity in both the original and validation cohorts. The only immune exposure information available for the cohort was CMV serostatus. This cohort had only TCR beta chains sequenced, and the lack of alpha or paired-chain data limited which features could be detected. According to the authors, the approach could potentially be generalized to other disease states and immunological phenotypes. Because counts were too low, about 18 rarely observed V segments, including chromosome 9 orphons, were excluded from the earlier analysis of 587 of the donors. At a false discovery rate of 0.05, a later analysis linked about 17,000 TCR beta sequences to specific HLA alleles. In a later analysis, several top co-occurrence clusters were reported to appear linked to parvovirus B19, influenza, CMV and Epstein-Barr virus. When HLA alleles, especially DR and DQ, strongly co-occurred, TCR associations were difficult to assign to individual alleles. In a later analysis, HLA-associated TCR beta chains were found to be more clonally expanded and to have lower generation probabilities than equally common non-associated chains. The presence/absence analyses assumed that sequencing depth was roughly uniform across donors, and that assumption may not be true. Because HLA typing was unavailable for some donors at each locus, only the typed subset was used in association tests. A later analysis found that most CMV-associated TCR beta chains appeared HLA-restricted, with HLA associations seemingly driven largely by CMV exposure. Most TCR sequences were observed very rarely across donors, whereas some public TCRs were present in many individuals.

The chain uses TRBV7-2 and TRBJ1-2; a weak D assignment points to TRBD1 (5 bases agree). The sequencing input was PBMCs. This clonotype originated in a woman younger than 45 in good health and CMV-seronegative. CDR3 reads: CASSPQGQGGYTF. The DNA sequence is given as TGTGCCAGCAGCCCCCAGGGCCAAGGGGGCTACACCTTC.